The following is a T cell receptor (beta chain) sequence with its context. With 0 bases clipped from V and 1 base from J, the junction kept 12 bases outside the gene matches. The CDR3 contains 19 residues. Per the germline V gene, CDR1 is MGHRA and CDR2 is YSYEKL. Profiling relied on immunoSEQ multiplex PCR, and the TCRdb table lists in-frame clones only, not all of them. The sample records under 70,000 clones, around 91% being singletons. The entry originates in a study of technical replicates of blood from several donors. The receptor was isolated from a human donor in good health. Sequenced sample: T cells isolated from PBMCs. The chain links TRBV4-1 to TRBJ2-3; 8 positions match TRBD2. The CDR3 nucleotides are TGCGCCAGCAGCCAAGATTATTTTAGGCGGGAGGTGGGCACAGATACGCAGTATTTT. Its translation: CASSQDYFRREVGTDTQYF.